This TCR beta chain derives from a study of cytomegalovirus exposure and HLA in healthy donors. In the study overall: An early data release held some 85 million unique TCRs from HLA-typed donors. Researchers found that approximately 80% of about 400 genotyped donors fell within the Caucasian-associated ancestry cluster. Overall study findings and caveats: Immune exposure data for these donors was limited to CMV serostatus. Cytomegalovirus-associated TCR beta chains were listed, numbering approximately 150.

This CDR3 contains 17 residues. With V trimmed by 6 bases and J by 0 bases, 10 bases remained unmatched. Germline CDR1 and CDR2: SEHNR and FQNEAQ (reference sequence). Primers for the PCR totalled 60 Vbeta and 13 Jbeta. The method was immunoSEQ multiplex PCR; TCRdb's version includes in-frame clones alone and lacks a portion of them. The sample records approximately 180,000 clones, about 80% being singletons. Concerning this clone: What it binds is not known.

The receptor was isolated from a man aged 35-49 years in good health and CMV-seropositive. Sequencing was performed on PBMCs. The chain couples TRBV7-9 to TRBJ2-3, with TRBD2 identical over 9 bases. The CDR3 nucleotides are TGTGCCAGCAGTACGGCAAGACTAGCGGTTAGCACAGATACGCAGTATTTT. It is translated as CASSTARLAVSTDTQYF.